A single sample gave rise to the 28 T cell receptor beta chains below, sequenced in a study of blood T cell repertoires in COVID-19. Clones were read by immunoSEQ multiplex PCR, and TCRdb kept only the in-frame ones, dropping some. The sample holds about 54,000 clones, more than 70% seen once. Source material: peripheral blood. These receptor sequences come from a man between 35 and 55 years old with active COVID-19.

V and J are TRBV19 and TRBJ2-5, with 7 bases fitting TRBD2. Losses at the gene ends were 4 bases for V and 7 bases for J; bases not matched to a gene: 12. Germline assignment: CDR1 LNHDA and CDR2 SQIVND (reference sequence). This CDR3 has 15 amino acids. The chain's CDR3 is CASSTGSGGYGTQYF. The CDR3, as DNA: TGTGCCAGTAGTACTGGATCGGGAGGATACGGGACCCAGTACTTC.

The chain has TRBV6-6 and TRBJ2-1; D is undetermined. Trimming removed 5 bases from V and 0 bases from J, with 17 bases in between. This CDR3 is built from 17 residues. Per germline, CDR1 MNHNY and CDR2 SVGAGI (reference sequence). The CDR3 nucleotides are TGTGCCAGCAGTCTTCAAATCCGTAGAAGCTCCTACAATGAGCAGTTCTTC. Translation gives CASSLQIRRSSYNEQFF.

The chain uses TRBV28 and TRBJ1-6; 11 positions agree with TRBD1. Trimming cost V 3 bases and J 3 bases; bases outside gene matches: 7. This CDR3 is 18 amino acids long. In germline, CDR1 is MDHEN, CDR2 SYDVKM. In nucleotides, the CDR3 is TGTGCCAGCAGTTTTCCCCGGACAGGGGGCGACTATAATTCACCCCTCCACTTT. Its protein product is CASSFPRTGGDYNSPLHF.

This chain connects TRBV29-1 to TRBJ1-2, with TRBD1 matching over 10 bases. This CDR3 spans 13 amino acids. Germline V gene data show CDR1 as SQVTM and CDR2 as ANQGSEA. The ends lost 1 base at V and 7 bases at J; junction bases unmatched: 3. The CDR3 nucleotides are TGCAGCGTTGAAGGACAGGGGGCTCGTGGCTACACCTTC. Protein product: CSVEGQGARGYTF. Full variable domain (remainder filled in from reference TRBV29-1 and TRBJ1-2): SAVISQKPSRDICQRGTSLTIQCQVDSQVTMMFWYRQQPGQSLTLIATANQGSEATYESGFVIDKFPISRPNLTFSTLTVSNMSPEDSSIYLCSVEGQGARGYTFGSGTRLTVV.

The V call is TRBV5-6, the J call TRBJ1-5; 7 positions match TRBD1. Germline assignment: CDR1 SGHDT and CDR2 YYEEEE. This CDR3 has 14 residues. J gave up 7 bases and V 3 bases, and 7 bases lay outside the gene matches. In DNA form, the CDR3 reads TGTGCCAGCAGCTCGACAACAGGGGTCCAGCCCCAGCATTTT. Translation: CASSSTTGVQPQHF.

This chain connects TRBV5-4 to TRBJ1-2; the D is unclear. Trimming took off 0 bases at V and 4 bases at J, with 4 bases between the two ends. CDR1 is SGHNT, CDR2 YYREEE, per germline (reference sequence). The CDR3 loop spans 12 amino acids. The CDR3: CASSLDSYGYTF. CDR3 nucleotide sequence: TGTGCCAGCAGCTTGGACAGCTATGGCTACACCTTC.

V usage is TRBV30 and J usage is TRBJ1-3; TRBD1 might be the D (6 bases). V was clipped by 5 bases and J by 0 bases, with 14 bases between them. There are 15 residues in the CDR3. Germline lookup yields CDR1 GTSNPN and CDR2 SVGIG (reference sequence). The CDR3 is CAWGTPGVSGNTIYF. In DNA form, the CDR3 reads TGTGCCTGGGGGACCCCAGGGGTCTCTGGAAACACCATATATTTT. Variable domain in full (rest from reference TRBV30 and TRBJ1-3): SQTIHQWPATLVQPVGSPLSLECTVEGTSNPNLYWYRQAAGRGLQLLFYSVGIGQISSEVPQNLSASRPQDRQFILSSKKLLLSDSGFYLCAWGTPGVSGNTIYFGEGSWLTVV.

There are a few counts of this clone. The chain is built from TRBV18 and TRBJ2-3; the D is unclear. Germline V CDR1 and CDR2: KGHSH, LQKENI. V was cut by 2 bases and J by 3 bases, with 12 bases left in between. The CDR3 sequence is 15 residues long. CDR3 region: CASSPRPRGTDTQYF. CDR3 bases: TGTGCCAGCTCACCAAGGCCGCGAGGAACAGATACGCAGTATTTT.

The V gene is TRBV30, the J gene TRBJ2-3; TRBD2 might be the D (7 bases). The CDR3 sequence is 15 residues long. Deletions cut 5 bases from V and 0 bases from J, with 15 bases between. Germline values: CDR1 GTSNPN, CDR2 SVGIG (reference sequence). The DNA of the CDR3 is TGTGCCTGGCGGGTGGCGGGGGCGAGCACAGATACGCAGTATTTT. Translation: CAWRVAGASTDTQYF. The whole variable domain, remainder taken from reference TRBV30 and TRBJ2-3, is SQTIHQWPATLVQPVGSPLSLECTVEGTSNPNLYWYRQAAGRGLQLLFYSVGIGQISSEVPQNLSASRPQDRQFILSSKKLLLSDSGFYLCAWRVAGASTDTQYFGPGTRLTVL.

The rearrangement links TRBV7-8 to TRBJ2-5, with TRBD1 matching 9 bases. Germline CDR1 is SGHVS and CDR2 is FQNEAQ. The CDR3 sequence is 15 residues long. Trimming cost V 5 bases and J 5 bases; bases outside gene matches: 9. The chain's CDR3 is CASSLRDREAETQYF. Written as DNA, the CDR3 is TGTGCCAGCAGCCTCCGGGACAGGGAGGCCGAGACCCAGTACTTC.

The rearrangement uses TRBV2 and TRBJ2-5; 9 nucleotides match TRBD2. Germline lookup yields CDR1 SNHLY and CDR2 FYNNEI. J lost 2 bases, V lost 6 bases, and 4 bases had no gene match. The CDR3 loop spans 14 amino acids. The CDR3 is CASSLAGSQETQYF. CDR3 bases: TGTGCCAGCAGCCTAGCGGGATCTCAAGAGACCCAGTACTTC.

The chain combines TRBV6-5 with TRBJ1-2; the match to TRBD1 covers 12 bases. Losses at the gene ends were 7 bases for V and 5 bases for J; bases not matched to a gene: 8. There are 15 residues in the CDR3. The germline CDR1 and CDR2 sequences are MNHEY and SVGAGI. CDR3 sequence: CASTPGTGGLYGYTF. In nucleotides, the CDR3 is TGTGCCAGCACCCCCGGGACAGGGGGCCTATATGGCTACACCTTC.

The rearrangement links TRBV6-5 to TRBJ2-5; possible D gene TRBD2, 6 bases. The CDR3 is made up of 15 amino acids. V dropped 6 bases and J dropped 3 bases, with 17 bases sitting between them. CDR1 is MNHEY, CDR2 SVGAGI, per germline. This CDR3 is CASSPADRREETQYF. In nucleotides, the CDR3 is TGTGCCAGCAGCCCAGCGGATCGGAGGGAAGAGACCCAGTACTTC.

This sequence joins TRBV18 and TRBJ1-2; 7 bases are shared with TRBD1. The length of the CDR3 is 15 residues. The germline V gene has CDR1 KGHSH and CDR2 LQKENI. Germline trimming cut 3 bases from V and 0 bases from J; bases unmatched to any gene: 4. CDR3 DNA sequence: TGTGCCAGCTCACCCAACAGGGGAACTAACTATGGCTACACCTTC. This sequence encodes CASSPNRGTNYGYTF.

The chain is built from TRBV28 and TRBJ2-7; tentative D call: TRBD1 (5 bases). The germline V and J ends were trimmed by 5 bases and 3 bases, with 17 bases remaining between them. In germline, CDR1 is MDHEN, CDR2 SYDVKM. The CDR3 runs 15 residues. This CDR3 is CASSVTGTLYYEQYF. In DNA form, the CDR3 reads TGTGCCAGCAGTGTAACAGGCACATTATACTACGAGCAGTACTTC.

The chain employs TRBV6-5 and TRBJ1-2; no definite D call. Germline CDR1 and CDR2: MNHEY and SVGAGI. The CDR3 sequence is 15 residues long. Trimming took off 0 bases at V and 6 bases at J, with 14 bases between the two ends. CDR3: CASSYSNHGRDGYTF. DNA for the CDR3: TGTGCCAGCAGTTACTCGAACCACGGGCGGGATGGCTACACCTTC.

The chain links TRBV24-1 to TRBJ1-1; D is unclear. CDR3 size: 12 residues. Per the germline V gene, CDR1 is KGHDR and CDR2 is SFDVKD. Deletions cut 1 base from V and 9 bases from J, with 8 bases between. This CDR3 is CATSDFGRKAFF. Written as DNA, the CDR3 is TGTGCCACCAGTGATTTCGGCAGGAAAGCTTTCTTT.

This sequence joins TRBV18 and TRBJ2-7; 12 bases match TRBD2. J was trimmed by 1 base and V by 1 base; bases with no gene match: 2. Per germline, CDR1 KGHSH and CDR2 LQKENI. This CDR3 has 16 residues. This chain's CDR3 is CASSPLTSGGSYEQYF. The CDR3 coding sequence is TGTGCCAGCTCACCACTGACTAGCGGGGGATCCTACGAGCAGTACTTC.

This clone has only one observation. The chain recombines TRBV5-6 with TRBJ1-3, with no clear D. Trimming stripped 2 bases from V and 0 bases from J, with 12 bases between. Germline CDR1 reads SGHDT; CDR2 reads YYEEEE. This CDR3 has 16 amino acids. The CDR3 DNA reads as TGTGCCAGCAGCTTTTGGCCGTCTCCCTCTGGAAACACCATATATTTT. Its translation is CASSFWPSPSGNTIYF.

This clone was observed a single time. The genes are TRBV28 and TRBJ2-7; D possibly corresponds to TRBD2 (6 bases). The V gene lost 2 bases and the J gene lost 1 base, with 6 bases spanning the gap. This CDR3 region has 13 residues. Germline CDR1 is MDHEN and CDR2 is SYDVKM. CDR3 in amino acids: CASSLGGSYEQYF. CDR3 nucleotide sequence: TGTGCCAGCAGTTTAGGGGGGTCCTACGAGCAGTACTTC. Drawing the rest from reference TRBV28 and TRBJ2-7, the complete variable domain is DVKVTQSSRYLVKRTGEKVFLECVQDMDHENMFWYRQDPGLGLRLIYFSYDVKMKEKGDIPEGYSVSREKKERFSLILESASTNQTSMYLCASSLGGSYEQYFGPGTRLTVT.

V gene TRBV28 combines with J gene TRBJ1-5; possible D gene TRBD1, 5 bases. Per germline, CDR1 MDHEN and CDR2 SYDVKM. The V gene lost 3 bases and the J gene lost 2 bases, with 8 bases spanning the gap. This CDR3 contains 14 residues. The CDR3 region is CASSFSRGNQPQHF. The CDR3 DNA sequence: TGTGCCAGCAGTTTTAGCAGGGGCAATCAGCCCCAGCATTTT.

The chain has TRBV28 and TRBJ1-5, with 12 bases aligning to TRBD1. The CDR3 has 20 amino acids. The V gene's germline CDR1 is MDHEN and CDR2 SYDVKM. After removal of 6 bases from V and 0 bases from J, the junction contained 15 bases not matched to a gene. The CDR3 loop is CASRGTGGLIFLYSNQPQHF. CDR3 nucleotides: TGTGCCAGCAGGGGGACAGGGGGCCTTATATTCTTATATAGCAATCAGCCCCAGCATTTT.

The chain uses TRBV5-5 and TRBJ2-1; D is undetermined. The length of the CDR3 is 17 residues. The germline CDR1 and CDR2 sequences are SGHKS and YYEKEE (reference sequence). Trimming removed 0 bases at V and 0 bases at J, with 13 bases between. CDR3 in amino acids: CASSLDVSVSSYNEQFF. CDR3 bases: TGTGCCAGCAGCTTGGACGTGTCCGTTAGCTCCTACAATGAGCAGTTCTTC.

This chain uses TRBV18 with TRBJ2-1; TRBD2 aligns across 7 bases. From germline, CDR1 is KGHSH and CDR2 LQKENI. The CDR3 sequence is 16 residues long. V lost 1 base to trimming and J lost 3 bases; unmatched junction nucleotides: 6. The CDR3 region is CASSPHPSGGYNEQFF. The CDR3 DNA follows: TGTGCCAGCTCACCACATCCTAGCGGAGGCTACAATGAGCAGTTCTTC.

This chain connects TRBV27 to TRBJ1-1; possibly TRBD1 for D (6 bases). Germline V CDR1 and CDR2: MNHEY, SMNVEV (reference sequence). The CDR3 is made up of 17 amino acids. Trimming took off 3 bases at V and 3 bases at J, with 20 bases between the two ends. CDR3 DNA: TGTGCCAGCAGTTTCTATCCCTGGACAGAGGGGTACACTGAAGCTTTCTTT. It codes for CASSFYPWTEGYTEAFF.

The rearrangement joins TRBV14 to TRBJ1-2, with 9 positions matching TRBD1. Trimming at V came to 0 bases and at J to 4 bases, leaving 15 bases not matched to a gene. Germline CDR1 is SGHDN and CDR2 is FVKESK. CDR3 length: 19 amino acids. CDR3 loop: CASSQDRGTGLSSPYGYTF. In DNA form, the CDR3 reads TGTGCCAGCAGCCAAGATCGCGGGACAGGGCTTTCCTCTCCCTATGGCTACACCTTC.

This chain uses TRBV11-1 with TRBJ2-1; D is unresolved. Deletions cut 3 bases from V and 6 bases from J, with 12 bases between. In germline, CDR1 is SGHAT, CDR2 FQDESV (reference sequence). This CDR3 has 14 amino acids. CDR3 nucleotide sequence: TGTGCCAGCAGCTTCCAGGCCATTCCCAATGAGCAGTTCTTC. The encoded protein is CASSFQAIPNEQFF.

The chain carries TRBV25-1 and TRBJ2-7; no reliable D call. V shed 3 bases and J shed 2 bases, with 2 bases lying between them. The CDR3 contains 11 residues. The V gene's germline CDR1 is MGHDK and CDR2 SYGVNS. In nucleotides, the CDR3 is TGTGCCAGCAGTGATACCTACGAGCAGTACTTC. This gives the protein CASSDTYEQYF.